The 9 T cell receptor beta chains listed next were all sequenced from one sample in a study of CD8 T cells in Susac syndrome. An input of about 0.45 to 1 ug of RNA was subjected to reverse transcription using random hexamers. A single record per CDR3 protein comes from TCRdb applying MiXCR to the immunoSEQ multiplex PCR reads. The sample has around 150,000 distinct CDR3 sequences; 90% to 95% are singletons. The sequencing sample was made of CD4+ T cells from PBMCs. The receptors shown here come from a human donor in good health.

This clonotype was found once. The chain carries TRBV20-1 and TRBJ1-5; D not certain. There are 14 residues in the CDR3. Germline V gives CDR1 DFQATT, CDR2 SNEGSKA (reference sequence). V lost 0 bases and J 4 bases, leaving 10 bases between the germline ends. DNA of the CDR3: TGCAGTGCTAGAGATCTTTATGGAAATCAGCCCCAGCATTTT. Its protein product is CSARDLYGNQPQHF.

This chain joins TRBV29-1 and TRBJ2-3; D is unresolved. The V end lost 3 bases, the J end lost 2 bases, and 9 bases lay between the germline ends. Germline V CDR1 and CDR2: SQVTM, ANQGSEA. This CDR3 spans 13 amino acids. DNA of the CDR3: TGCAGCGTTGAGCAGTCCCACACAGATACGCAGTATTTT. The encoded protein is CSVEQSHTDTQYF.

The V gene is TRBV5-1, the J gene TRBJ2-5; D possibly corresponds to TRBD1 (6 bases). Germline lookup yields CDR1 SGHRS and CDR2 YFSETQ. This CDR3 comprises 13 residues. V lost 2 bases and J lost 2, with 7 bases in between. CDR3: CASSFRGQETQYF. In DNA form, the CDR3 reads TGCGCCAGCAGCTTCAGGGGTCAAGAGACCCAGTACTTC.

The chain is built from TRBV25-1 and TRBJ1-2, with 7 bases matching TRBD1. This CDR3 has 13 amino acids. Germline CDR1 MGHDK, CDR2 SYGVNS. The ends lost 3 bases at V and 4 bases at J; junction bases unmatched: 2. CDR3 DNA sequence: TGTGCCAGCAGTGAGCAGGGGGGCTATGGCTACACCTTC. Its protein is CASSEQGGYGYTF.

The chain joins TRBV7-2 to TRBJ2-7; tentative D call: TRBD1 (5 bases). The V end was cut by 5 bases, the J end by 3 bases, with 11 bases between. The CDR3 is made up of 13 amino acids. Per the germline V gene, CDR1 is SGHTA and CDR2 is FQGNSA. CDR3 bases: TGTGCCAGCAGCGCTTCTCAGGGCTACGAGCAGTACTTC. Translation gives CASSASQGYEQYF.

J is TRBJ1-2 and V is TRBV5-4; D is uncertain. The length of the CDR3 is 14 residues. Germline CDR1 is SGHNT and CDR2 is YYREEE (reference sequence). The V gene lost 2 bases and the J gene lost 6 bases, with 14 bases spanning the gap. CDR3 sequence reads: CASSFPRALDGYTF. The CDR3 coding sequence is TGTGCCAGCAGCTTTCCCCGGGCCCTGGATGGCTACACCTTC.

V and J are TRBV4-2 and TRBJ1-5; weak D call: TRBD1 (5 bases). The ends were cut back, 0 bases at V and 7 bases at J, with 13 bases in the middle. The CDR3 is 15 residues long. Germline V gives CDR1 LGHNA, CDR2 YNFKEQ. The CDR3 coding sequence is TGTGCCAGCAGCCAAGACAGGGCTCCGCGGCAGCCCCAGCATTTT. It is translated as CASSQDRAPRQPQHF.

The genes are TRBV5-1 and TRBJ2-7, with 9 bases lining up with TRBD2. The CDR3 spans 15 residues. CDR1 is SGHRS and CDR2 is YFSETQ in the germline V gene. The V gene end was trimmed by 0 bases and the J gene end by 2 bases; junction bases not matched to a gene: 3. For the CDR3, the DNA is TGCGCCAGCAGCTTGGCTAGCGGGGTTACCTACGAGCAGTACTTC. This codes for CASSLASGVTYEQYF.

This chain joins TRBV18 and TRBJ2-7; D uncertain. Trimming took 6 bases from V and 0 from J, leaving 12 bases between them. Germline values: CDR1 KGHSH, CDR2 LQKENI. There are 14 residues in the CDR3. The CDR3 region is CASSPPQSSYEQYF. The CDR3 nucleotides are TGTGCCAGCTCGCCGCCCCAGAGCTCCTACGAGCAGTACTTC.